This paragraph reports one T cell receptor (beta chain). Its antigen target is currently unknown. No much larger clone is present one base from it, and per-base qualities are unavailable. The immunoSEQ Assay, a bias-controlled multiplex PCR, was used to amplify TCRbeta CDR3 regions from genomic DNA. The authors' analysis ran thus. The number of nucleated cells in each sample was estimated by amplification of reference gene primers within the assay. To quantify the absolute abundance of each unique TCRbeta CDR3 rearrangement, sequence reads were collapsed and filtered. For each sample, productive Simpson clonality was calculated as the square root of Simpson's diversity index over productive rearrangements. The source is immuneACCESS, and TCRdb retained only in-frame sequences with V and J called. Part of the clones is not carried over; for the studies checked, unresolved V genes explain less than half of this, and the remainder is unexplained. D and trimming come from the DNA, and the V and J calls and clone size come from that table. Present in this sample are under 45,000 clones, 80% to 90% of which were seen just once. The ten top clones hold around two fifths of the sample.

Collaborating institutions collected whole blood in K2EDTA tubes following their own protocols. Collaborator samples were shipped for TCRbeta analysis as frozen whole blood, isolated PBMCs, or DNA extracted from either sample type. Taken from cysteine to phenylalanine, the CDR3 has 18 residues. The sequence is cut down to CDR3 DNA, 54 bases in frame from base 1. The germline V gene specifies SGHRS as CDR1 and YFSETQ as CDR2. V loses 4 bases, J loses 3 bases, and the germline ends lie 24 bases apart. This sample was taken from a study of blood T cell repertoires in COVID-19 (dated by TCRdb to 2018 to 2020). About the investigation overall: Collaborator samples came from the United States, Italy and Spain and covered acute and convalescent phases of COVID-19. The material from the prospective study consisted of cDNA or gDNA derived from T cells, B-cell-depleted T cells, or PBMCs. The dataset comprised deeply sampled blood TCRbeta repertoires from subjects exposed to, actively infected with, or recovered from COVID-19. The repertoires were made available in a free public database intended to serve as a resource for research on the immune response to SARS-CoV-2. The samples were drawn from two sources: the first 160 participants of the ongoing ImmuneRACE study, and fewer than 1,500 subjects contributed by 6 global collaborators. Sample metadata almost always included a de-identified subject ID, COVID-19 status, age in years and sex. Where available, HLA class I and class II types were obtained from metadata supplied by the sample provider rather than from assay-based typing. Here is what the overall study found, with its caveats: The amount of clinical and demographic metadata varied by source and participant and was provided uncurated.

The rearranged segments are TRBV5-1 and TRBJ2-3; the D gene is perhaps TRBD1, from 6 matching bases. Sequences were obtained from peripheral blood. The source is a woman at least 80 years old with active or convalescent COVID-19. The bases read TGCGCCAGCAGCCCCAGAGGTCAAACAGGGATGTGGACAGATACGCAGTATTTT. Translated, this is CASSPRGQTGMWTDTQYF. The variable domain in full, with residues beyond the CDR3 obtained from the reference TRBV5-1 and TRBJ2-3 genes, is KAGVTQTPRYLIKTRGQQVTLSCSPISGHRSVSWYQQTPGQGLQFLFEYFSETQRNKGNFPGRFSGRQFSNSRSEMNVSTLELGDSALYLCASSPRGQTGMWTDTQYFGPGTRLTVL.